What follows describes a single TCR beta chain. This CDR3 region has 17 residues. Germline CDR1 MGHRA, CDR2 YSYEKL. The V end lost 0 bases, the J end lost 8 bases, and 19 bases lay between the germline ends. This entry is derived from a study of blood T cell repertoires in COVID-19. At the level of the study: Samples representing acute and convalescent COVID-19 were sourced from the United States, Italy and Spain.

As handled by the study authors: For nucleated cells, counts were estimated from reference gene primer amplification. Sequencing was performed with immunoSEQ multiplex PCR; in TCRdb, only in-frame clones are kept and a portion is missing. The DNA gave D and trimming, while V, J and clone size come from that table. Of 100,000 to 150,000 clones detected, about 88% appear once; the ten largest clones hold less than 2%. Sequenced sample: peripheral blood. The TCR sequence derives from a human donor in a cohort sampled during active COVID-19. The chain uses TRBV4-1 and TRBJ2-2; no definite D call. CDR3 nucleotides: TGCGCCAGCAGCCAAGAAGGAGCAGCCGCGACGAGTGGGGAGCTGTTTTTT. Protein sequence: CASSQEGAAATSGELFF.